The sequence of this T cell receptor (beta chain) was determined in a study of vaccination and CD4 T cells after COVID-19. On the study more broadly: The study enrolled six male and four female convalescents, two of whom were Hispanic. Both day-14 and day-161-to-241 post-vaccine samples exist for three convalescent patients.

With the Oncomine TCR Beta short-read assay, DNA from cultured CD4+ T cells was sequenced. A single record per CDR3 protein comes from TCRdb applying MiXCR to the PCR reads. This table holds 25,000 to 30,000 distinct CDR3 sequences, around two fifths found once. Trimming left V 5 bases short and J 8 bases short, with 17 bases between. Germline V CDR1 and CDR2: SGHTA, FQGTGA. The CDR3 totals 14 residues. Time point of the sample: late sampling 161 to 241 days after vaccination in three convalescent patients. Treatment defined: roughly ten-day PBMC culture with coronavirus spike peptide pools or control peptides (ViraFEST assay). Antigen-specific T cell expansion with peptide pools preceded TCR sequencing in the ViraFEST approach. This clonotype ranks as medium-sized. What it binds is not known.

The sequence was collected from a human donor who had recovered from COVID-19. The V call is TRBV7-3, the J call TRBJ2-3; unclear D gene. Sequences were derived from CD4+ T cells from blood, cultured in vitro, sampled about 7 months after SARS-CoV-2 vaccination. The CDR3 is CASSDPRAPGTQYF. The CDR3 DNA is TGTGCCAGCAGCGACCCCCGTGCCCCGGGTACGCAGTATTTT. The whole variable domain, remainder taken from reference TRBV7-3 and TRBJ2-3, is GAGVSQTPSNKVTEKGKYVELRCDPISGHTALYWYRQSLGQGPEFLIYFQGTGAADDSGLPNDRFFAVRPEGSVSTLKIQRTERGDSAVYLCASSDPRAPGTQYFGPGTRLTVL.